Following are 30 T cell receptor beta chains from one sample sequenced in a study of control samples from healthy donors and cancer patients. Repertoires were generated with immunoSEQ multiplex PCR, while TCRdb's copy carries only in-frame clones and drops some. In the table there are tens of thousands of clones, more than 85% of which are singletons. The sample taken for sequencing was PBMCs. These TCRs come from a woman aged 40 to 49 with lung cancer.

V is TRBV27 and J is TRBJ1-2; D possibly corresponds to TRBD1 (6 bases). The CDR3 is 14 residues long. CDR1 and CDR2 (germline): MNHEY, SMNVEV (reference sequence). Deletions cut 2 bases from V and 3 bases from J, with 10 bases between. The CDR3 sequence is CASSLEGGDYGYTF. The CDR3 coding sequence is TGTGCCAGCAGTTTAGAAGGGGGGGACTATGGCTACACCTTC.

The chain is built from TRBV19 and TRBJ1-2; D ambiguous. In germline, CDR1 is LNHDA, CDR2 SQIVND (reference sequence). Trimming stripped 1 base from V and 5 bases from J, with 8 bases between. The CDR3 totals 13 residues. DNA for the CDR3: TGTGCCAGTAGTATAGCGGCCGAATATGGCTACACCTTC. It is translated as CASSIAAEYGYTF.

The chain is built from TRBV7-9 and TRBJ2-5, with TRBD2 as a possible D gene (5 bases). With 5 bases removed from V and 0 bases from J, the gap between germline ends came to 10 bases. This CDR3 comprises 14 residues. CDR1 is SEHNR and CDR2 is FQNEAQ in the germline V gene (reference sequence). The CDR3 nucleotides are TGTGCCAGCAGCCCGCTCGGGGACCAAGAGACCCAGTACTTC. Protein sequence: CASSPLGDQETQYF.

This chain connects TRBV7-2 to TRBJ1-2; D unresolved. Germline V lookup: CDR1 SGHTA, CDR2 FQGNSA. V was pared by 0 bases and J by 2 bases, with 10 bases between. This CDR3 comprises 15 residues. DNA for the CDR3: TGTGCCAGCAGCTTAGCCGACTCCTTCAACTATGGCTACACCTTC. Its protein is CASSLADSFNYGYTF.

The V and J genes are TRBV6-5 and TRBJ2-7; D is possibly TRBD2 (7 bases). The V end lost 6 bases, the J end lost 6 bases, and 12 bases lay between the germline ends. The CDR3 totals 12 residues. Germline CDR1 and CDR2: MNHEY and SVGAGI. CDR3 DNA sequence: TGTGCCAGCAGCCGGAGGGGGGGCGAGCAGTACTTC. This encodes CASSRRGGEQYF.

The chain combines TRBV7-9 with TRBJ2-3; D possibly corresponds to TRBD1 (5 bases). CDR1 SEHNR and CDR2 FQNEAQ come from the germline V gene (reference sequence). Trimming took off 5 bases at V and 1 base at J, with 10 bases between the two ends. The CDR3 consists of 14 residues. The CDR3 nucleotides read TGTGCCAGCAGCCCGGACACACGCACAGATACGCAGTATTTT. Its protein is CASSPDTRTDTQYF.

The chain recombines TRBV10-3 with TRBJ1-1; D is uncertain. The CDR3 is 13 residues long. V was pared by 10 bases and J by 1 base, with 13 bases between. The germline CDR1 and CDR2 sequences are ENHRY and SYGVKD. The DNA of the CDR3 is TGTGCCACAACGGACTATGGGAACACTGAAGCTTTCTTT. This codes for CATTDYGNTEAFF.

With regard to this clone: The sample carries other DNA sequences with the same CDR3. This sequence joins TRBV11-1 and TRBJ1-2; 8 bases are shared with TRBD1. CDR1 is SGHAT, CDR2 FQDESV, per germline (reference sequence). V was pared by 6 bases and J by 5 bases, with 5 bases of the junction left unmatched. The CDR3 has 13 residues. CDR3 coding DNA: TGTGCCAGCAGTTCCCAGGGGGCGTATGGCTACACCTTC. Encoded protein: CASSSQGAYGYTF. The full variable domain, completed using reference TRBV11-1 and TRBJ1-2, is EAEVAQSPRYKITEKSQAVAFWCDPISGHATLYWYRQILGQGPELLVQFQDESVVDDSQLPKDRFSAERLKGVDSTLKIQPAELGDSAMYLCASSSQGAYGYTFGSGTRLTVV.

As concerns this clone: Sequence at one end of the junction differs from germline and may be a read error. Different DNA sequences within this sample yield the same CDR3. This CDR3 reads CASSRRAGAGTYEQYF. As DNA, the CDR3 is TGTGCCAGTAGCCGAAGGGCCGGAGCTGGTACCTACGAGCAGTACTTC. The chain combines TRBV3-1 (or the pseudogene TRBV3-2) with TRBJ2-7; D uncertain. The CDR3 runs to 16 residues. Germline V gives CDR1 LGHDT, CDR2 YNNKEL (reference sequence).

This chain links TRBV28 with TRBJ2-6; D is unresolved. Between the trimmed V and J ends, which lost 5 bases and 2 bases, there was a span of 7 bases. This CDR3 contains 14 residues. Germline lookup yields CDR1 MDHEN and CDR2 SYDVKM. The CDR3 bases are TGTGCCAGCAGTCGGATCGCTGGGGCCAACGTCCTGACTTTC. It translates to CASSRIAGANVLTF. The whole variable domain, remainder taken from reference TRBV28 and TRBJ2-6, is DVKVTQSSRYLVKRTGEKVFLECVQDMDHENMFWYRQDPGLGLRLIYFSYDVKMKEKGDIPEGYSVSREKKERFSLILESASTNQTSMYLCASSRIAGANVLTFGAGSRLTVL.

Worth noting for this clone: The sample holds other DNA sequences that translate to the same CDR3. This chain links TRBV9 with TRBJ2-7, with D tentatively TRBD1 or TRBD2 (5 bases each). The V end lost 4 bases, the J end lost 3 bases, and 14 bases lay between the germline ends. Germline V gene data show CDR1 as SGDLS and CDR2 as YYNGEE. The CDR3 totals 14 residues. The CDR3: CASSPRDRSYEQYF. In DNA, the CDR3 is TGTGCCAGCAGCCCCCGGGACCGCAGCTACGAGCAGTACTTC. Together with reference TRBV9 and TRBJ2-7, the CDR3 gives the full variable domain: DSGVTQTPKHLITATGQRVTLRCSPRSGDLSVYWYQQSLDQGLQFLIQYYNGEERAKGNILERFSAQQFPDLHSELNLSSLELGDSALYFCASSPRDRSYEQYFGPGTRLTVT.

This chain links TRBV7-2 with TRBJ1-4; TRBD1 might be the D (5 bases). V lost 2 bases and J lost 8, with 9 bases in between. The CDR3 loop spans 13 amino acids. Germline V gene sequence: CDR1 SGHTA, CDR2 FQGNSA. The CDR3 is CASSLWRGEKLFF. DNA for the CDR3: TGTGCCAGCAGCTTATGGCGGGGGGAAAAACTGTTTTTT.

The CDR3: CASSHPGTGNTIYF. The CDR3 DNA reads as TGCGCCAGCAGCCACCCAGGGACAGGAAACACCATATATTTT. The chain couples TRBV4-1 to TRBJ1-3, with D possibly being TRBD1 (6 bases). CDR3 length: 14 amino acids. V dropped 3 bases and J dropped 4 bases, with 10 bases sitting between them. Germline V gene data show CDR1 as MGHRA and CDR2 as YSYEKL.

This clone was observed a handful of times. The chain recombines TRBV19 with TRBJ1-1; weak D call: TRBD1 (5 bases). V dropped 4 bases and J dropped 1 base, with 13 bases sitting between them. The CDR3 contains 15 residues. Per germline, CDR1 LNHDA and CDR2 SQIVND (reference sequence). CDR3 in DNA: TGTGCCAGTAGTACCCGACAGATCAGGAACACTGAAGCTTTCTTT. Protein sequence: CASSTRQIRNTEAFF.

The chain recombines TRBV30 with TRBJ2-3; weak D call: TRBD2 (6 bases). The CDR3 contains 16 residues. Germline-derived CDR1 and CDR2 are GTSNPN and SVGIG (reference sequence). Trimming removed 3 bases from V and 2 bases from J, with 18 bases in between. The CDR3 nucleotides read TGTGCCTGGAGCGCCAGGAGGGCCTCTCTCACAGATACGCAGTATTTT. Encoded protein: CAWSARRASLTDTQYF.

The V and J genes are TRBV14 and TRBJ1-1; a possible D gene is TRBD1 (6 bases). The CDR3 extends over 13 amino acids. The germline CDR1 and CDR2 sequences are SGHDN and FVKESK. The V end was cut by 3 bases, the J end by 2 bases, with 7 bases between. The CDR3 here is CASSQDSNTEAFF. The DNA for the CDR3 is TGTGCCAGCAGCCAGGACAGTAACACTGAAGCTTTCTTT.

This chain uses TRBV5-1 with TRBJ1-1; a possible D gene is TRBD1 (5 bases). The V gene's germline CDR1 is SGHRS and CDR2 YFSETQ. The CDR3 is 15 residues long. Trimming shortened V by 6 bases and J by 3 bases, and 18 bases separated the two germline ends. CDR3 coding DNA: TGCGCCAGCATCCCGGGGCGGGGAAGCGACACTGAAGCTTTCTTT. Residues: CASIPGRGSDTEAFF.

CDR3 sequence: CASSQDPVNEAFF. The DNA for the CDR3 is TGTGCCAGCAGCCAAGATCCGGTGAACGAGGCTTTCTTT. V is TRBV14 and J is TRBJ1-1; D remains ambiguous. CDR3 size: 13 residues. V shed 0 bases and J shed 11 bases, with 13 bases lying between them. Germline V gene sequence: CDR1 SGHDN, CDR2 FVKESK. The whole variable domain, remainder taken from reference TRBV14 and TRBJ1-1, is EAGVTQFPSHSVIEKGQTVTLRCDPISGHDNLYWYRRVMGKEIKFLLHFVKESKQDESGMPNNRFLAERTGGTYSTLKVQPAELEDSGVYFCASSQDPVNEAFFGQGTRLTVV.

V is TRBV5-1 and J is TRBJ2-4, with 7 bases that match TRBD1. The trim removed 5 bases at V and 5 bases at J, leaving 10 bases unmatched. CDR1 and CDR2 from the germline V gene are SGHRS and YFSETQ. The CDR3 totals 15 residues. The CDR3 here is CASSQKTGYENIQYF. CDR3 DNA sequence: TGCGCCAGCAGTCAGAAGACAGGGTACGAAAACATTCAGTACTTC. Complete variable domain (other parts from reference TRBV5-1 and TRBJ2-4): KAGVTQTPRYLIKTRGQQVTLSCSPISGHRSVSWYQQTPGQGLQFLFEYFSETQRNKGNFPGRFSGRQFSNSRSEMNVSTLELGDSALYLCASSQKTGYENIQYFGAGTRLSVL.

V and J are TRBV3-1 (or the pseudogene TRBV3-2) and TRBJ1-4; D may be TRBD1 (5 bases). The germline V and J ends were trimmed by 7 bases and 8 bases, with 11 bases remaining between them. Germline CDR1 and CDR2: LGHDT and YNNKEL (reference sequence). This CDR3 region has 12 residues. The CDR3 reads CASTSAGEKLFF. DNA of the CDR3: TGTGCCAGCACATCAGCAGGGGAAAAACTGTTTTTT.

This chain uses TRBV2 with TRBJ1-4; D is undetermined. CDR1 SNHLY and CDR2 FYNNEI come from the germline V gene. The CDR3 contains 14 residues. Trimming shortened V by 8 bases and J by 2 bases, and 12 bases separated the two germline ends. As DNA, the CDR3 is TGTGCCAGCGTAGAGGGAAGGACTAATGAAAAACTGTTTTTT. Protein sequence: CASVEGRTNEKLFF. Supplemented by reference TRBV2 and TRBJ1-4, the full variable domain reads EPEVTQTPSHQVTQMGQEVILRCVPISNHLYFYWYRQILGQKVEFLVSFYNNEISEKSEIFDDQFSVERPDGSNFTLKIRSTKLEDSAMYFCASVEGRTNEKLFFGSGTQLSVL.

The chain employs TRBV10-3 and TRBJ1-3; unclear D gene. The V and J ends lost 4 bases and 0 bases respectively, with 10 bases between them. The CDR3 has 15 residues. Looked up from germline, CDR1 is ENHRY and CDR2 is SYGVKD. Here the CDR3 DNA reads TGTGCCATCAGTGTTGCCTCAAACTCTGGAAACACCATATATTTT. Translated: CAISVASNSGNTIYF.

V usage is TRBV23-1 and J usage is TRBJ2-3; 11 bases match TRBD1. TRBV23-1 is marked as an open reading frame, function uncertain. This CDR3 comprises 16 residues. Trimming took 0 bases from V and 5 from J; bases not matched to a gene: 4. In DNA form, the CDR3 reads TGCGCCAGCAGTCAATCTAGGGACAGGGGGGAAGATACGCAGTATTTT. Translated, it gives CASSQSRDRGEDTQYF.

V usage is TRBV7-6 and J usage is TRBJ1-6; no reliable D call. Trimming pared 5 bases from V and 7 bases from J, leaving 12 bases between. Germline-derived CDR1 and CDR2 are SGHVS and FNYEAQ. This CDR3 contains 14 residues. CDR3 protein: CASSPRATNSPLHF. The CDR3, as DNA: TGTGCCAGCAGCCCAAGAGCGACCAATTCACCCCTCCACTTT.

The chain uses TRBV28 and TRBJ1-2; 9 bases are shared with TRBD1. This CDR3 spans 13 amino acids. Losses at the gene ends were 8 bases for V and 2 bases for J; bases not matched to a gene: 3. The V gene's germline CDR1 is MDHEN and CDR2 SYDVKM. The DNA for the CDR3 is TGTGCCAGCCGGGGACAGGGAAACTATGGCTACACCTTC. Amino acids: CASRGQGNYGYTF.

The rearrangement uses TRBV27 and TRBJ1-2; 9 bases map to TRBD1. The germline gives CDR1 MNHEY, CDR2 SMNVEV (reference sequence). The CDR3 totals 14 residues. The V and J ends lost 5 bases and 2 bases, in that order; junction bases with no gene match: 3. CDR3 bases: TGTGCCAGCAGTCTGGGGACAGGGAACTATGGCTACACCTTC. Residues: CASSLGTGNYGYTF.

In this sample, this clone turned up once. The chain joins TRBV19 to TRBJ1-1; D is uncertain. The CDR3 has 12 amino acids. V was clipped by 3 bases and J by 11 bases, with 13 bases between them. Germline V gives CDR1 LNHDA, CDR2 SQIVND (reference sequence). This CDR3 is CASSMGRGEAFF. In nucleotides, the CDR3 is TGTGCCAGTAGTATGGGTCGGGGTGAGGCTTTCTTT.

Written as DNA, the CDR3 is TGTGCCAGCTCCCGTGGGGGGGCGGGCACAGATACGCAGTATTTT. It codes for CASSRGGAGTDTQYF. This chain connects TRBV6-5 to TRBJ2-3; TRBD2 is a possible D gene (7 bases). This CDR3 has 15 amino acids. V was pared by 8 bases and J by 1 base, with 16 bases between. Germline CDR1 and CDR2: MNHEY and SVGAGI.

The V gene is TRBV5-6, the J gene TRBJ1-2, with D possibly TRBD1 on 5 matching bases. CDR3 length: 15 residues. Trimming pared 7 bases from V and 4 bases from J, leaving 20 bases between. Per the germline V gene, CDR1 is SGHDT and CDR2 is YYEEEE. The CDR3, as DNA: TGTGCCAGCCTCTTGGGAACGGGGGTTGGCTATGGCTACACCTTC. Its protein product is CASLLGTGVGYGYTF.

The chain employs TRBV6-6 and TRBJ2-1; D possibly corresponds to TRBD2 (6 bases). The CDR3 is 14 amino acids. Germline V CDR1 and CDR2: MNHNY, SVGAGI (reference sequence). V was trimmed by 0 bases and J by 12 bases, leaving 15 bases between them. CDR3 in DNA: TGTGCCAGCAGTTACTCCCTCGGGGGAGAAGGGCAGTTCTTC. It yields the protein CASSYSLGGEGQFF.